This paragraph covers one T cell receptor beta chain sequence. As yet, its antigen is unknown. The data derive from a study of vaccination effects on CD4 cells after COVID-19. Measured with immunoSEQ multiplex PCR; TCRdb has only the in-frame clones, and not every one. The table shows around 70,000 clones, with roughly three quarters occurring only once. Cultured cells yielded isolated CD4+ T cells after more than nine days. CDR3 length: 12 residues. The ends were cut back, 6 bases at V and 6 bases at J, with 11 bases in the middle. The V gene's germline CDR1 is MNHEY and CDR2 SVGAGI. The sequence was obtained from a human donor who received a COVID-19 vaccine. The V call is TRBV6-5, the J call TRBJ1-1; no reliable D call. This material consisted of CD4+ T cells from PBMCs cultured without peptide, taken before COVID-19 vaccination. The CDR3 sequence: CASRASDAEAFF. The CDR3 DNA reads TGTGCCAGCAGGGCTTCGGATGCTGAAGCTTTCTTT.